The 31 T cell receptor beta chains given below trace back to one sample, sequenced in a study of control samples from healthy donors and cancer patients. Here immunoSEQ multiplex PCR was the method, and the copy in TCRdb shows in-frame clones only, minus some. The sample has some 150,000 clones, about nine tenths seen once. Sequencing was performed on blood. These receptors were collected from a woman aged 30 to 39 in good health.

The gene calls are TRBV4-1 and TRBJ1-4; no reliable D call. The V gene lost 0 bases and the J gene lost 0 bases, with 5 bases spanning the gap. CDR1 is MGHRA, CDR2 YSYEKL, per germline. The CDR3 length is 15 residues. The CDR3 DNA sequence: TGCGCCAGCAGCCAAGATCTTACAACTAATGAAAAACTGTTTTTT. Translating it yields CASSQDLTTNEKLFF.

The J gene is TRBJ2-5, the V gene TRBV29-1; 9 bases match TRBD1. Germline V gene data show CDR1 as SQVTM and CDR2 as ANQGSEA. Trimming took 0 bases from V and 3 from J; bases not matched to a gene: 8. This CDR3 region has 16 residues. CDR3 in amino acids: CSVEDGTGLVEETQYF. The CDR3 region has the DNA TGCAGCGTTGAAGATGGGACAGGGTTGGTGGAAGAGACCCAGTACTTC. Based on the CDR3 plus reference TRBV29-1 and TRBJ2-5, the full variable domain is SAVISQKPSRDICQRGTSLTIQCQVDSQVTMMFWYRQQPGQSLTLIATANQGSEATYESGFVIDKFPISRPNLTFSTLTVSNMSPEDSSIYLCSVEDGTGLVEETQYFGPGTRLLVL.

The CDR3 coding sequence is TGTGCCAGTAGTATCGGGGGGGCCAGTTCACCCCTCCACTTT. Protein: CASSIGGASSPLHF. The genes are TRBV19 and TRBJ1-6, with TRBD1 as a possible D gene (6 bases). V gave up 3 bases and J gave up 9 bases, with 12 bases separating them. CDR1 and CDR2 from the germline V gene are LNHDA and SQIVND (reference sequence). The length of the CDR3 is 14 residues.

This chain connects TRBV27 to TRBJ2-6; D is ambiguous. Trimming cost V 1 base and J 2 bases, with 6 bases left between them. This CDR3 is 15 amino acids long. Germline CDR1 reads MNHEY; CDR2 reads SMNVEV (reference sequence). The CDR3 is CASSLYGTGANVLTF. In DNA form, the CDR3 reads TGTGCCAGCAGTTTATATGGGACTGGGGCCAACGTCCTGACTTTC. Together with reference TRBV27 and TRBJ2-6, the CDR3 gives the full variable domain: EAQVTQNPRYLITVTGKKLTVTCSQNMNHEYMSWYRQDPGLGLRQIYYSMNVEVTDKGDVPEGYKVSRKEKRNFPLILESPSPNQTSLYFCASSLYGTGANVLTFGAGSRLTVL.

A few counts support this clone. In DNA, the CDR3 is TGTGCCAGCAGTGAAGAGGCAGGGGGCGGGAACACTGAAGCTTTCTTT. It codes for CASSEEAGGGNTEAFF. The chain links TRBV6-1 to TRBJ1-1; 8 nucleotides agree with TRBD1. The ends lost 1 base at V and 1 base at J; junction bases unmatched: 5. This CDR3 has 16 residues. Germline V gene data show CDR1 as MNHNS and CDR2 as SASEGT.

V usage is TRBV6-6 and J usage is TRBJ1-2; 9 positions agree with TRBD1. CDR1 is MNHNY, CDR2 SVGAGI, per germline (reference sequence). The CDR3 has 14 residues. The trim removed 0 bases at V and 8 bases at J, leaving 4 bases unmatched. CDR3 sequence: CASSYSGQGPGYTF. The CDR3 coding sequence is TGTGCCAGCAGTTACTCTGGACAGGGGCCGGGCTACACCTTC.

The rearrangement links TRBV7-2 to TRBJ1-1; maybe TRBD1 (5 bases). Trimming removed 5 bases at V and 1 base at J, with 8 bases between. CDR3 size: 13 residues. In germline, CDR1 is SGHTA, CDR2 FQGNSA. As DNA, the CDR3 is TGTGCCAGCAGCGGGACGCGGAACACTGAAGCTTTCTTT. This translates into CASSGTRNTEAFF.

V gene TRBV7-2 combines with J gene TRBJ2-1, with TRBD2 matching 11 bases. V shed 1 base, J shed 7 bases, and the junction held 12 bases outside the gene matches. Germline CDR1 SGHTA, CDR2 FQGNSA. The CDR3 totals 18 residues. CDR3: CASSLGYGSGRAGNEQFF. CDR3 in DNA: TGTGCCAGCAGCTTAGGATATGGTAGCGGGAGGGCCGGTAATGAGCAGTTCTTC.

In nucleotides, the CDR3 is TGTGCCAGCAGCGGGGGTGGACAGGGCAATTCACCCCTCCACTTT. Its protein is CASSGGGQGNSPLHF. This chain connects TRBV7-2 to TRBJ1-6; 8 bases map to TRBD1. This CDR3 has 15 residues. V gave up 5 bases and J gave up 7 bases; unmatched junction bases: 7. Germline V CDR1 and CDR2: SGHTA, FQGNSA.

The chain links TRBV7-8 to TRBJ1-3; tentatively, D is TRBD1 (5 bases). Germline V gene sequence: CDR1 SGHVS, CDR2 FQNEAQ. V dropped 1 base and J dropped 2 bases, with 9 bases sitting between them. CDR3 length equals 15 residues. DNA for the CDR3: TGTGCCAGCAGCTTAGGGACACGCACTGGAAACACCATATATTTT. Residues: CASSLGTRTGNTIYF.

This clone was seen once. This chain joins TRBV6-2 or TRBV6-3 and TRBJ1-5; D unclear. The germline V gene has CDR1 MNHEY and CDR2 SVGEGT. The CDR3 is 12 residues long. The ends were cut back, 1 base at V and 5 bases at J, with 3 bases in the middle. The CDR3 loop is CASSYLDQPQHF. DNA of the CDR3: TGTGCCAGCAGTTACTTGGATCAGCCCCAGCATTTT.

The V and J genes are TRBV6-1 and TRBJ2-3; TRBD1 or TRBD2 may be the D gene (6 bases each). Germline V gives CDR1 MNHNS, CDR2 SASEGT. Trimming left V 1 base short and J 2 bases short, with 10 bases between. This CDR3 is 15 amino acids long. DNA of the CDR3: TGTGCCAGCAGTGAAGGGGGGGCCCACACAGATACGCAGTATTTT. This gives the protein CASSEGGAHTDTQYF.

The chain employs TRBV18 and TRBJ2-7, with a tentative D call TRBD1 (8 bases). Germline V CDR1 and CDR2: KGHSH, LQKENI. This CDR3 contains 15 residues. The V end lost 5 bases, the J end lost 4 bases, and 18 bases lay between the germline ends. The CDR3, as DNA: TGTGCCAGCTCAGCACAGGGGGGGGCCTTGTACGAGCAGTACTTC. Protein: CASSAQGGALYEQYF. Filled out from reference TRBV18 and TRBJ2-7, the complete variable domain reads NAGVMQNPRHLVRRRGQEARLRCSPMKGHSHVYWYRQLPEEGLKFMVYLQKENIIDESGMPKERFSAEFPKEGPSILRIQQVVRGDSAAYFCASSAQGGALYEQYFGPGTRLTVT.

The chain couples TRBV19 to TRBJ1-5, with a tentative D call TRBD1 (5 bases). V was trimmed by 4 bases and J by 4 bases, leaving 8 bases between them. This CDR3 has 13 residues. Germline assignment: CDR1 LNHDA and CDR2 SQIVND (reference sequence). For the CDR3, the DNA is TGTGCCAGTAGTACTGGGACGAATCAGCCCCAGCATTTT. Amino acids: CASSTGTNQPQHF. The whole variable domain, filled in from reference TRBV19 and TRBJ1-5, reads DGGITQSPKYLFRKEGQNVTLSCEQNLNHDAMYWYRQDPGQGLRLIYYSQIVNDFQKGDIAEGYSVSREKKESFPLTVTSAQKNPTAFYLCASSTGTNQPQHFGDGTRLSIL.

As concerns this clone: The sample has other DNA sequences that encode this CDR3 too. The V call is TRBV5-4, the J call TRBJ2-5, with TRBD1 matching over 8 bases. J was trimmed by 5 bases and V by 4 bases; bases with no gene match: 4. CDR3 size: 13 residues. The germline V gene encodes CDR1 SGHNT and CDR2 YYREEE (reference sequence). The CDR3 here is CASSVQGGETQYF. CDR3 nucleotide sequence: TGTGCCAGCAGCGTACAGGGGGGTGAGACCCAGTACTTC.

This clone was seen only once. The chain is built from TRBV3-1 (or the pseudogene TRBV3-2) and TRBJ2-7; TRBD1 agrees at 8 bases. There are 14 residues in the CDR3. With V trimmed by 2 bases and J by 6 bases, 6 bases remained unmatched. Per germline, CDR1 LGHDT and CDR2 YNNKEL (reference sequence). CDR3 DNA: TGTGCCAGCAGCCAAAGGCCAGGGGGCGCCGAGCAGTACTTC. Protein sequence: CASSQRPGGAEQYF.

This clone was seen only once. V gene TRBV18 combines with J gene TRBJ2-7; TRBD1 aligns across 8 bases. J was trimmed by 2 bases and V by 5 bases; bases with no gene match: 5. The germline V gene has CDR1 KGHSH and CDR2 LQKENI. The CDR3 contains 14 residues. The CDR3 DNA reads TGTGCCAGCTCATCCGACAGGGGCGCCTACGAGCAGTACTTC. Translating it yields CASSSDRGAYEQYF.

The rearrangement uses TRBV7-3 and TRBJ2-1; 14 positions agree with TRBD2. V was pared by 3 bases and J by 7 bases, with 8 bases of the junction left unmatched. This CDR3 spans 17 amino acids. The germline V gene has CDR1 SGHTA and CDR2 FQGTGA. CDR3 loop: CASSFPGTSGRGNEQFF. In nucleotides, the CDR3 is TGTGCCAGCAGCTTTCCCGGGACTAGCGGGAGAGGGAATGAGCAGTTCTTC.

This chain uses TRBV11-1 with TRBJ1-2; TRBD1 matches at 7 bases. Germline CDR1 and CDR2: SGHAT and FQDESV (reference sequence). This CDR3 contains 13 residues. V shed 7 bases and J 7 bases; nucleotides not matched to a gene: 9. The CDR3 spells CASTVDRASGYTF. The DNA of the CDR3 is TGTGCCAGCACCGTTGACAGGGCCTCTGGCTACACCTTC.

This chain uses TRBV7-2 with TRBJ1-5; 7 bases agree with TRBD1. The CDR3 has 13 residues. CDR1 and CDR2 (germline): SGHTA, FQGNSA. The junction had 5 bases not matched to a gene; V was cut back by 5 bases and J by 7 bases. CDR3 sequence (DNA): TGTGCCAGCAGCACAGGGGAGGGACAGCCCCAGCATTTT. It codes for CASSTGEGQPQHF.

The genes are TRBV5-1 and TRBJ2-7; D not certain. Germline lookup yields CDR1 SGHRS and CDR2 YFSETQ. CDR3 length: 14 amino acids. Trimming took 0 bases from V and 2 from J, leaving 9 bases between them. This CDR3 reads CASSLGEIPYEQYF. Written as DNA, the CDR3 is TGCGCCAGCAGCTTGGGGGAAATCCCCTACGAGCAGTACTTC.

The chain employs TRBV6-2 or TRBV6-3 and TRBJ2-1; 8 positions match TRBD2. Germline-derived CDR1 and CDR2 are MNHEY and SVGEGT. The CDR3 runs 15 residues. J lost 4 bases, V lost 4 bases, and 6 bases had no gene match. CDR3: CASSSRLAYYNEQFF. The CDR3 DNA follows: TGTGCCAGCAGTTCCCGACTAGCGTATTACAATGAGCAGTTCTTC.

The chain joins TRBV9 to TRBJ1-4, with D maybe TRBD1 (5 bases). This CDR3 region has 14 residues. Trimming took 2 bases from V and 4 from J, leaving 9 bases between them. Germline assignment: CDR1 SGDLS and CDR2 YYNGEE. As DNA, the CDR3 is TGTGCCAGCAGCGTGGGGGATAGTAATGAAAAACTGTTTTTT. Its translation: CASSVGDSNEKLFF.

This chain uses TRBV27 with TRBJ1-5, with 7 nucleotides matching TRBD1. This CDR3 has 15 residues. Losses at the gene ends were 2 bases for V and 4 bases for J; bases not matched to a gene: 5. Germline V gives CDR1 MNHEY, CDR2 SMNVEV (reference sequence). The CDR3 nucleotides read TGTGCCAGCAGTTTACGGACAGGCCTTAATCAGCCCCAGCATTTT. Translating gives CASSLRTGLNQPQHF.

V usage is TRBV29-1 and J usage is TRBJ1-1; 7 positions agree with TRBD1. V gave up 6 bases and J gave up 1 base; unmatched junction bases: 5. From germline, CDR1 is SQVTM and CDR2 ANQGSEA. This CDR3 has 13 residues. The chain's CDR3 is CSVNRGANTEAFF. The CDR3 region has the DNA TGCAGCGTGAACAGGGGTGCGAACACTGAAGCTTTCTTT. The full variable domain, rest sourced from reference TRBV29-1 and TRBJ1-1, is SAVISQKPSRDICQRGTSLTIQCQVDSQVTMMFWYRQQPGQSLTLIATANQGSEATYESGFVIDKFPISRPNLTFSTLTVSNMSPEDSSIYLCSVNRGANTEAFFGQGTRLTVV.

This chain links TRBV11-3 with TRBJ1-6, with D tentatively TRBD1 (5 bases). Between the trimmed V and J ends, which lost 2 bases and 9 bases, there was a span of 11 bases. Germline values: CDR1 SGHNT, CDR2 YENEEA. CDR3 length: 14 amino acids. CDR3 sequence reads: CASSLSGATSPLHF. CDR3 coding DNA: TGTGCCAGCAGCTTATCCGGGGCAACTTCACCCCTCCACTTT.

This chain links TRBV24-1 with TRBJ1-1, with no clear D. CDR3 length: 12 residues. Germline assignment: CDR1 KGHDR and CDR2 SFDVKD. Trimming removed 7 bases from V and 1 base from J, with 6 bases in between. The CDR3 DNA is TGTGCCACCAGGGTAGGGAACACTGAAGCTTTCTTT. It encodes CATRVGNTEAFF.

The V call is TRBV7-9, the J call TRBJ2-7; a possible D gene is TRBD1 (5 bases). The CDR3 is made up of 13 amino acids. V lost 5 bases, J lost 0 bases, and 8 bases lay in between. The germline CDR1 and CDR2 sequences are SEHNR and FQNEAQ (reference sequence). Here the CDR3 reads CASSQTASYEQYF. The CDR3 bases are TGTGCCAGCAGCCAGACAGCCTCCTACGAGCAGTACTTC.

CDR3 coding DNA: TGTGCCAGCTCACCAGTTACAGGGAGTGGAGTGAACACTGAAGCTTTCTTT. It encodes CASSPVTGSGVNTEAFF. The V and J genes are TRBV18 and TRBJ1-1, with D perhaps TRBD1 (6 bases). The CDR3 spans 17 residues. Looked up from germline, CDR1 is KGHSH and CDR2 is LQKENI. V was pared by 2 bases and J by 0 bases, with 16 bases between. The complete variable domain, with remaining parts taken from reference TRBV18 and TRBJ1-1, reads NAGVMQNPRHLVRRRGQEARLRCSPMKGHSHVYWYRQLPEEGLKFMVYLQKENIIDESGMPKERFSAEFPKEGPSILRIQQVVRGDSAAYFCASSPVTGSGVNTEAFFGQGTRLTVV.

The rearrangement links TRBV5-6 to TRBJ1-3; tentative D call: TRBD1 (6 bases). Germline V gene sequence: CDR1 SGHDT, CDR2 YYEEEE. The V and J ends lost 4 bases and 1 base respectively, with 12 bases between them. The CDR3 consists of 15 residues. This CDR3 is CASSQWGHSGNTIYF. The CDR3 DNA is TGTGCCAGCAGCCAATGGGGACATTCTGGAAACACCATATATTTT.

CDR3 loop: CASSMIAGGYNEQFF. CDR3 bases: TGTGCCAGTAGTATGATCGCGGGAGGGTACAATGAGCAGTTCTTC. This rearrangement joins TRBV19 to TRBJ2-1, with 9 nucleotides matching TRBD2. This CDR3 spans 15 amino acids. J gave up 4 bases and V 3 bases, and 4 bases lay outside the gene matches. Germline lookup yields CDR1 LNHDA and CDR2 SQIVND (reference sequence).